This T cell receptor (beta chain) is from a study of PD-1 blockade in mismatch repair-deficient tumors. Overall study context: All were previously treated, progressing patients with some twelve mismatch repair-deficient cancer types.

A note on this clone: The antigen is unknown.

All patients were mismatch repair deficient, assessed by either PCR or immunohistochemistry. TCRs were sequenced from a few patients responding to pembrolizumab. Findings and caveats of the study: Rapid post-treatment expansion, then contraction, generally preceding radiologic response, marked tumor-resident clones.

The protocol was immunoSEQ multiplex PCR, while the TCRdb copy is restricted to in-frame clones and leaves out a portion. This table has 45,000 to 60,000 clones, more than 75% appearing once. This CDR3 region has 15 residues. Germline V gene lookup returns CDR1 SGDLS and CDR2 YYNGEE. V was shortened by 4 bases and J by 0 bases, with 11 bases between the two germline ends. The sequencing used peripheral blood, collected 4 weeks after starting pembrolizumab. This TCR was sampled from an adult with mismatch repair-deficient cancer. The chain combines TRBV9 with TRBJ1-5; D uncertain. CDR3 region: CASSKTDYSNQPQHF. CDR3 coding DNA: TGTGCCAGCAGCAAAACAGATTATAGCAATCAGCCCCAGCATTTT.